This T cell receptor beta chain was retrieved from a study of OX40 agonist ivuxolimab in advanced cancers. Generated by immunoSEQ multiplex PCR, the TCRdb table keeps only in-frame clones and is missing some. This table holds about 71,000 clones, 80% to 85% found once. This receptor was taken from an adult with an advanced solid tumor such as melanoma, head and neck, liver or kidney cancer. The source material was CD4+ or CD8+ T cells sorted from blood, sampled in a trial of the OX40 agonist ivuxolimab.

CDR3 coding DNA: TGCGCCAGCAGCCCGGGACAGACCTACGAGCAGTACTTC. This codes for CASSPGQTYEQYF. J is TRBJ2-7 and V is TRBV5-1; TRBD1 matches 7 bases. This CDR3 spans 13 amino acids. The ends lost 4 bases at V and 2 bases at J; junction bases unmatched: 3. The germline gives CDR1 SGHRS, CDR2 YFSETQ.